This T cell receptor (beta chain) was profiled in a study of T cell responses to AZD1222 COVID-19 vaccine. Study overall: Second doses that came at about 4 or about 12 weeks were put together. General study results and limits: Once two AZD1222 doses were given, Spike-specific TCR breadth and depth went up.

About this clone itself: Its cognate antigen is unknown.

J gave up 8 bases and V 6 bases, and 13 bases lay outside the gene matches. This CDR3 has 16 amino acids. The germline CDR1 and CDR2 sequences are SGHVS and FQNEAQ. The assay was immunoSEQ multiplex PCR, and TCRdb's table has in-frame clones only and misses some. The sample records 63,000 or so clones, roughly 85% being singletons. The chain joins TRBV7-8 to TRBJ1-6, with TRBD1 identical over 7 bases. This material consisted of peripheral blood, taken on day 0 of AZD1222 vaccination. This TCR was recovered from an adult in good health. Written as DNA, the CDR3 is TGTGCCAGCAGTTTTCTAGAGCGACAGGGATATTCACCCCTCCACTTT. This gives the protein CASSFLERQGYSPLHF.